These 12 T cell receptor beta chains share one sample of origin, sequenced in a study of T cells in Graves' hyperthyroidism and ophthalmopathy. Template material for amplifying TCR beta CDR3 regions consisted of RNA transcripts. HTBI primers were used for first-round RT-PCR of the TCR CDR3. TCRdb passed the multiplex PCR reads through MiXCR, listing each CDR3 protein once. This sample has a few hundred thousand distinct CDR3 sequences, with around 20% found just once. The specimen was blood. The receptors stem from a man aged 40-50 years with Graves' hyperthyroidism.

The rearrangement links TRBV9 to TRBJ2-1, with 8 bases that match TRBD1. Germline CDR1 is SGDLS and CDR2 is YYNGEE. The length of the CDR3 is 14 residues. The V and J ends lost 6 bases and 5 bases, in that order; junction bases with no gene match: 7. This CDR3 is CASTTGGYDNEQFF. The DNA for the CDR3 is TGTGCCAGCACCACAGGGGGTTATGACAATGAGCAGTTCTTC. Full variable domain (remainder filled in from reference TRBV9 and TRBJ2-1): DSGVTQTPKHLITATGQRVTLRCSPRSGDLSVYWYQQSLDQGLQFLIQYYNGEERAKGNILERFSAQQFPDLHSELNLSSLELGDSALYFCASTTGGYDNEQFFGPGTRLTVL.

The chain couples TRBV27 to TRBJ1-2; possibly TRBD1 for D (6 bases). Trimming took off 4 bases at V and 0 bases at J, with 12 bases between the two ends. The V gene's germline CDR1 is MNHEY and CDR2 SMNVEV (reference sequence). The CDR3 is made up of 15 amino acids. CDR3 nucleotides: TGTGCCAGCAGTTCGCCTCGGACAGCTAACTATGGCTACACCTTC. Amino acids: CASSSPRTANYGYTF.

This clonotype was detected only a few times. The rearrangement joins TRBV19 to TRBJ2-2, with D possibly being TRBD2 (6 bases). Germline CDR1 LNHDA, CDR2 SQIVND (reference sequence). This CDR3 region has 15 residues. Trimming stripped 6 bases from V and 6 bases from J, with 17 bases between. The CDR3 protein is CASSHLISGAGELFF. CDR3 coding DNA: TGTGCCAGTAGCCACCTAATATCGGGAGCCGGGGAGCTGTTTTTT.

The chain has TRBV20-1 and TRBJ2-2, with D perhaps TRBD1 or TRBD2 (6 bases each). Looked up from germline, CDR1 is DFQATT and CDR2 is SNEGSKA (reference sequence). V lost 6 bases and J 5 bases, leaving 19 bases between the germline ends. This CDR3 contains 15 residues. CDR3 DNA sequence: TGCAGTGCCACCCCGGGGGCGTCCGGTACCGGGGAGCTGTTTTTT. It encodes CSATPGASGTGELFF.

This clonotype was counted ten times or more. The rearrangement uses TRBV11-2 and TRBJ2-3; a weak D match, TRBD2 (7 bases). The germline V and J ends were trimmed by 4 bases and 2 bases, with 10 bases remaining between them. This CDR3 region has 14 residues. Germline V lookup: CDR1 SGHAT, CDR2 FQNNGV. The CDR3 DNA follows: TGTGCCAGCAGCTACGGGGGGCCCACAGATACGCAGTATTTT. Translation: CASSYGGPTDTQYF.

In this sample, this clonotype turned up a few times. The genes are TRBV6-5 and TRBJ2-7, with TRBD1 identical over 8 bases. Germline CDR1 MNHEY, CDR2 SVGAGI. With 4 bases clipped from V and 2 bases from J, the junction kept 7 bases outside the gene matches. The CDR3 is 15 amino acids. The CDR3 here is CASSFPPQGAYEQYF. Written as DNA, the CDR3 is TGTGCCAGCAGTTTCCCTCCACAGGGGGCCTACGAGCAGTACTTC.

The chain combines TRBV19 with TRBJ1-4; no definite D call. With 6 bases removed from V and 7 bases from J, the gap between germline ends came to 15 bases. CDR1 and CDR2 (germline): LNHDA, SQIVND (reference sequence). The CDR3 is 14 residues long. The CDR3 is CASRGREKSEKLFF. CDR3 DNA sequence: TGTGCCAGTAGGGGCAGAGAAAAGAGTGAAAAACTGTTTTTT.

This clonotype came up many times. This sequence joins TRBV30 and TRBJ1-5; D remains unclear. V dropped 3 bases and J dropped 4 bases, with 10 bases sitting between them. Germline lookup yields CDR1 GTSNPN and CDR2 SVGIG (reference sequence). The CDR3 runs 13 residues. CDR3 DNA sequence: TGTGCCTGGAGGGGTGGGGAAAATCAGCCCCAGCATTTT. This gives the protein CAWRGGENQPQHF.

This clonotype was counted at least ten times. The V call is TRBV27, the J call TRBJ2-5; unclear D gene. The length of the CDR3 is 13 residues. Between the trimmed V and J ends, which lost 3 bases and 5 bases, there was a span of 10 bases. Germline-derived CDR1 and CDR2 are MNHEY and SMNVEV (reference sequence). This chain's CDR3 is CASSLGYYETQYF. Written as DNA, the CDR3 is TGTGCCAGCAGTTTGGGGTATTACGAGACCCAGTACTTC.

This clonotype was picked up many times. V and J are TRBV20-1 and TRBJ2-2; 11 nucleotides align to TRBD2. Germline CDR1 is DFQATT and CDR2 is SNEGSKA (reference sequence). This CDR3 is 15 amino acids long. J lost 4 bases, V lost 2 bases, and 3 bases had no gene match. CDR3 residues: CSARRLAGSTGELFF. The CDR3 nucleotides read TGCAGTGCTAGAAGACTAGCGGGGTCCACCGGGGAGCTGTTTTTT.

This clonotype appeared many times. The CDR3 DNA reads TGTGCCATCAGTGTTGGCGGAAACAATCAGCCCCAGCATTTT. Its protein is CAISVGGNNQPQHF. The chain carries TRBV10-3 and TRBJ1-5; the D is unclear. The length of the CDR3 is 14 residues. Germline CDR1 is ENHRY and CDR2 is SYGVKD. V lost 4 bases and J 3 bases, leaving 10 bases between the germline ends.

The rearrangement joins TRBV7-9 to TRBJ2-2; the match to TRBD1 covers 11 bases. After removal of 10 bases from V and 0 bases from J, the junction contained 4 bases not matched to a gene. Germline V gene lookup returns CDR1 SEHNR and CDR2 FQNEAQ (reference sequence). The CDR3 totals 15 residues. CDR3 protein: CANGQGASNTGELFF. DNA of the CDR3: TGTGCCAACGGACAGGGGGCATCGAACACCGGGGAGCTGTTTTTT.